The text below deals with one T cell receptor (beta chain). This clone was seen a few times. Its antigen has not been determined. No per-base quality is available; no much larger clone lies one base away. The cohort was made up of approximately 670 healthy bone marrow donors. All cohort members were sampled while nominally healthy, although unrecorded immune exposures were likely present. The donor tested CMV seronegative, placing the donor among the 350 or so seronegative members of the cohort. Each donor provided a peripheral blood sample, and peripheral blood mononuclear cells were used for TCR beta sequencing. Genomic DNA extraction from the blood cell samples was performed with the Qiagen DNeasy Blood Extraction Kit. Receptors were amplified or captured by the immunoSEQ multiplex PCR assay. For the multiplex PCR, a mixture combining 60 forward primers for TCR Vbeta segments and 13 reverse primers for TCR Jbeta segments was used. A multiplex PCR assay on genomic DNA amplified the CDR3 region of rearranged TCR beta genes. The Illumina HiSeq System was used to sequence the amplified TCR beta libraries as 87-base-pair reads. For the original study's pipeline: A later analysis counted 75 million to 100 million unique TCR beta chains across the roughly 700 repertoires, and some 12 million of these chains were shared by at least two donors. To remove PCR and sequencing errors, raw reads were error-corrected and collapsed into unique sequences using a nearest-neighbor algorithm that merged closely related sequences. V, D and J gene segments were assigned by aligning CDR3 sequences to IMGT reference sequences. For a sequence to be retained, a match of at least six nucleotides was required to both a V gene segment and a J gene segment. A rearrangement counted as productive if the CDR3 had no stop codons and remained in frame with V and J, and every other rearrangement counted as non-productive. Following IMGT convention, CDR3 was defined as the stretch from the second conserved V-encoded cysteine to the conserved J-encoded phenylalanine. In an earlier analysis of 587 of the donors, sequences lacking an unambiguous match to a single V gene segment were excluded. In an earlier analysis of a few hundred of the donors, a V segment was called functional when productive rearrangements were above 56.7%, and segregating when the standard deviation between donors exceeded 5%. A statistical classification framework was built for diagnosing cytomegalovirus status from the catalog of TCR beta chain sequences. In a later analysis, V and J genes were assigned by comparing TCR nucleotide sequences against IMGT/GENE-DB human TR gene sequences. The TCRdist pipeline was used in a later analysis to assign CDR3 sequences and most-parsimonious VDJ recombination scenarios. In a later analysis, each TCR beta chain was defined by its CDR3 amino acid sequence together with its V-gene family, and reads without a unique V-gene family were excluded. To address suspected cross-contamination and a sequencing artifact, a later analysis removed approximately 600 highly shared, low-generation-probability nucleotide sequences. For each public chain, a later analysis derived a clonal expansion index from normalized ranks of inferred template counts within each repertoire. A later analysis computed generation probabilities with a VDJ recombination model fitted to out-of-frame rearrangements, and checked the results against IGoR. In a later analysis, TCR-TCR, TCR-HLA and TCR-CMV co-occurrence was scored with hypergeometric tests, and a repertoire-size bias correction was applied to TCR pairs. A later analysis estimated false discovery rates by permuting HLA or CMV assignments 20 times. In a later analysis, co-occurring TCRs were grouped using DBSCAN, and TCRdist sequence similarity was added for clustering within HLA-allele-positive subsets. Co-occurrence clustering excluded repertoires with fewer than 30,000 or more than 120,000 public chains, plus five with anomalous nucleotide sharing. TCRdb's version of the immuneACCESS table is confined to in-frame rearrangements and falls short of the full clone set. An unresolved V gene accounts for under half of the shortfall where checked; the remainder is of unknown origin. That table furnishes V, J and clone size, whereas the DNA furnished D and trimming. This sample has about 140,000 clones in its table, and roughly 9.8% of those were observed once. The ten largest clones represent approximately 1.7% of the sample.

This sample was included in a study of cytomegalovirus exposure and HLA in healthy donors (TCRdb year 2017). Regarding the research as a whole: An earlier analysis of 587 of the donors reported about 300 Gb of sequence data and 90 million to 120 million unique TCR beta sequences obtained from approximately 180 million T cells. All discovery cohort repertoires had been generated on a single sequencing platform. To predict cytomegalovirus infection status, the study brought together high-throughput TCR immunosequencing, statistical association of individual TCRs with disease status, and machine learning. The genetic ancestry cluster associated with self-reported Caucasian donors included around 76% of the roughly 400 genotyped donors. A separate validation cohort of approximately 130 different subjects was used in addition to the 666-subject first cohort. In a later genetic analysis, genome-wide SNP genotypes for about 65% of the roughly 700 donors were used, and that subset was treated as a discovery cohort. Because of strong linkage in the cohort, a few DR-DQ haplotypes were treated as single units for association and clustering. In a later analysis, previously published TCR beta repertoires from 666 donors were re-analyzed and high-resolution HLA genotyping was added so that TCR occurrence patterns could be studied. In the later analysis, no new phenotypic data were used to find candidate immune exposures; instead, reliance was placed on TCR beta sequences and their occurrence across donors. The study aimed to test whether cataloging public T cell receptors could reveal signatures of past pathogen exposure. An early release covering roughly 600 HLA-typed donors comprised about 300 gigabases of sequencing data and around 85 million unique TCR sequences. The study used immunosequencing to profile the T cell repertoires of 670 or so subjects and linked those repertoires to cytomegalovirus serostatus. In an earlier analysis of 587 of the donors, high-throughput TCR beta sequencing was used to judge whether each TCR beta V gene segment behaved as functional or pseudogenic. Alongside the repertoire data, information on donor age, sex, ethnicity and CMV serostatus was compiled. The number of donors typed differed by locus, with roughly 629-640 for A, B, C, DRB1 and DQB1, around 560 for DQA1, 600 to 610 for DPA1, and 472 for DPB1. Both class I and class II loci were covered by HLA typing, at four-digit resolution. Across roughly 420 genotyped donors of the cohort, an average of roughly 250,000 unique TCR beta nucleotide sequences per donor were sequenced, and roughly 17% of those sequences were non-productive. General findings and caveats noted by the study authors: In a later analysis, 16,951 TCR beta sequences were associated with specific HLA alleles at a false discovery rate of 0.05. A cluster of highly shared sequence variants was judged likely to represent a technical artifact of the sequencing pipeline. Most CMV-associated TCR beta chains appeared to be HLA-restricted in a later analysis, and the HLA associations seemed to be driven largely by CMV exposure. Broadly in line with IMGT annotations, most TCR beta V segments showed up in productive rearrangements about 87% or about 30% of the time in an earlier analysis of a few hundred of the donors. Several of the top co-occurrence clusters appeared to be linked to parvovirus B19, influenza, CMV and Epstein-Barr virus, according to a later analysis. In the study, roughly 160 TCR beta chains were listed as associated with cytomegalovirus. Sequencing depth was assumed to be roughly uniform across donors in the presence/absence analyses, though that assumption may not hold. Over 15 rarely observed V segments, including chromosome 9 orphons, were excluded from the earlier analysis of approximately 600 of the donors because counts were too low. HLA typing was unavailable for some donors at each locus, so association tests used only the typed subset. A later genetic analysis associated a missense DCLRE1C variant with V-gene and J-gene trimming of TCR beta chains, and an independent cohort replicated the association. In both the original and validation cohorts, the classifier was reported to diagnose cytomegalovirus status with high specificity and sensitivity. For the cohort, immune exposure information was limited to CMV serostatus. A further reported finding was that TCR beta sequences accurately predicted the HLA-A and HLA-B alleles for most subjects in the first cohort. When HLA alleles, especially DR and DQ, strongly co-occurred, TCR associations were difficult to assign to individual alleles. A later analysis found that TCR association rates varied across HLA loci, with DRB1 alleles showing the most associated TCRs and HLA-C alleles the fewest. Three of the identified cytomegalovirus-associated TCR beta chains were confirmed in vitro to be specific for cytomegalovirus antigens. Linkage disequilibrium might explain the correlated functional status among segregating V segments, but an unknown experimental factor could not be excluded. In this cohort, only TCR beta chains were sequenced, and detectable features were limited by the absence of alpha or paired-chain data. Some IMGT-functional V segments, including TRBV6-2 and TRBV6-3, could not be distinguished by the 87-base-pair reads and were therefore excluded. In a later analysis, HLA-associated TCR beta chains were found to be more clonally expanded and to have lower generation probabilities than equally common non-associated chains. In a later genetic analysis, fewer N-insertions in productive TCRs were reported among donors in an Asian-associated ancestry cluster than the roughly 700-donor mean. The authors suggested that the approach could potentially be generalized to other disease states and immunological phenotypes. Most TCR sequences were observed very rarely across donors, whereas some public TCRs were present in many individuals.

Spanning cysteine to phenylalanine, the CDR3 consists of 14 amino acids. The kept DNA is CDR3 alone, 42 bases in frame from the first base. V loses 7 bases, J loses 2 bases, and the germline ends lie 15 bases apart. CDR1 and CDR2 (MDHEN, SYDVKM) derive from the germline V gene. The chain joins TRBV28 to TRBJ2-7; TRBD2 could be the D gene, as 6 bases match. The sequenced sample was PBMCs. The TCR originated in a man in his forties or fifties in good health and CMV-seronegative. CDR3 reads: CASTRWGEAYEQYF. The nucleotide sequence reads as follows: TGTGCCAGCACCCGCTGGGGGGAAGCCTACGAGCAGTACTTC.